The 9 T cell receptor beta chains below were found in one sample sequenced in a study of shared clonotypes between healthy human individuals. Using immunoSEQ multiplex PCR, the repertoire was profiled, and TCRdb retains in-frame clones only, with some absent. Of approximately 2.4 million clones listed, approximately 96% are singletons. Sequencing input: naive CD4+ T cells sorted from blood. Stated subset: CD45RA+ positively selected. These receptors were taken from a man younger than 30 in good health.

The chain recombines TRBV14 with TRBJ2-6; D is ambiguous. Trimming took 4 bases from V and 5 from J, leaving 0 bases between them. The CDR3 runs 11 residues. Germline V gives CDR1 SGHDN, CDR2 FVKESK. The CDR3 protein is CASSRANVLTF. CDR3 DNA sequence: TGTGCCAGCAGCCGGGCCAACGTCCTGACTTTC.

This sequence joins TRBV10-3 and TRBJ2-2; the match to TRBD1 covers 8 bases. CDR1 and CDR2 from the germline V gene are ENHRY and SYGVKD. Trimming removed 6 bases from V and 5 bases from J; junction bases left unmatched: 5. The CDR3 runs 14 residues. The CDR3 sequence: CAISTGGKTGELFF. CDR3 nucleotides: TGTGCCATCAGCACAGGGGGGAAAACCGGGGAGCTGTTTTTT.

For the CDR3, the DNA is TGTGCCTATAGACAGGGAGAGACCCAGTACTTC. Translating gives CAYRQGETQYF. The rearrangement joins TRBV30 to TRBJ2-5, with 7 bases that match TRBD1. This CDR3 has 11 residues. V was pared by 7 bases and J by 4 bases, with 3 bases of the junction left unmatched. CDR1 is GTSNPN and CDR2 is SVGIG in the germline V gene (reference sequence).

The V gene is TRBV5-4, the J gene TRBJ2-3; TRBD2 might be the D (7 bases). The CDR3 totals 15 residues. Trimming shortened V by 0 bases and J by 2 bases, and 10 bases separated the two germline ends. From germline, CDR1 is SGHNT and CDR2 YYREEE (reference sequence). Here the CDR3 DNA reads TGTGCCAGCAGCTTGGAAGGGGGGGCCACAGATACGCAGTATTTT. Amino acids: CASSLEGGATDTQYF. The full variable domain, in which reference TRBV5-4 and TRBJ2-3 provide the parts outside the CDR3, is ETGVTQSPTHLIKTRGQQVTLRCSSQSGHNTVSWYQQALGQGPQFIFQYYREEENGRGNFPPRFSGLQFPNYSSELNVNALELDDSALYLCASSLEGGATDTQYFGPGTRLTVL.

This clone was recorded only once. The chain joins TRBV27 to TRBJ2-1; 7 bases are a match to TRBD2. V trimming: 2 bases; J trimming: 10 bases; junction bases outside the gene matches: 14. The CDR3 is made up of 16 amino acids. CDR1 is MNHEY, CDR2 SMNVEV, per germline (reference sequence). CDR3 nucleotides: TGTGCCAGCAGTTTACAGGCGGGAGTGATTGGGAGGGAGCAGTTCTTC. Translation gives CASSLQAGVIGREQFF.

The genes are TRBV29-1 and TRBJ2-2; TRBD2 might be the D (6 bases). The V and J ends lost 7 bases and 7 bases respectively, with 13 bases between them. The CDR3 is 12 residues long. The germline V gene has CDR1 SQVTM and CDR2 ANQGSEA. CDR3 nucleotide sequence: TGCAGCGCCGCGGGGCCAATCGGGGAGCTGTTTTTT. As protein: CSAAGPIGELFF.

In its sample, this clone was seen a few times. The CDR3 DNA is TGCGCCAGCAGCCAAGGCCCGGGTGGCTACACCTTC. Translation: CASSQGPGGYTF. This sequence joins TRBV10-1 and TRBJ1-2; D remains ambiguous. Trimming took 6 bases from V and 7 from J, leaving 12 bases between them. The CDR3 contains 12 residues. Germline V gives CDR1 WNHNN, CDR2 SYGVQD (reference sequence).

The chain links TRBV11-3 to TRBJ2-1; D call uncertain. This CDR3 has 14 amino acids. The germline V and J ends were trimmed by 2 bases and 5 bases, with 10 bases remaining between them. Germline assignment: CDR1 SGHNT and CDR2 YENEEA. CDR3 nucleotide sequence: TGTGCCAGCAGCTTATCGCCCGCGGACAATGAGCAGTTCTTC. Amino acid sequence: CASSLSPADNEQFF.

The CDR3 protein is CASLSGTNTGELFF. The CDR3 DNA sequence: TGTGCCAGCTTAAGCGGGACGAACACCGGGGAGCTGTTTTTT. V usage is TRBV6-5 and J usage is TRBJ2-2, with 7 bases that match TRBD2. J gave up 0 bases and V 8 bases, and 3 bases lay outside the gene matches. Per the germline V gene, CDR1 is MNHEY and CDR2 is SVGAGI. The CDR3 sequence is 14 residues long.